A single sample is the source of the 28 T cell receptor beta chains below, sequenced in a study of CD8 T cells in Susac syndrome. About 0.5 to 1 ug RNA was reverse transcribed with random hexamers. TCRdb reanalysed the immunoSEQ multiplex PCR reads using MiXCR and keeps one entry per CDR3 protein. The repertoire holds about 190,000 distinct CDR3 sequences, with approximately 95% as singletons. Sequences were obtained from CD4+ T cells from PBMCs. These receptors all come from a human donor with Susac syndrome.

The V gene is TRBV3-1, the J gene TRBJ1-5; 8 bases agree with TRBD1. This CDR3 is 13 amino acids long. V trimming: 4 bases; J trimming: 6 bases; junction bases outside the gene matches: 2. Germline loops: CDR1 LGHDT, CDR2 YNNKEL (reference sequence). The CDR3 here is CASSRQGSQPQHF. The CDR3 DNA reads TGTGCCAGCAGCCGACAGGGGAGTCAGCCCCAGCATTTT.

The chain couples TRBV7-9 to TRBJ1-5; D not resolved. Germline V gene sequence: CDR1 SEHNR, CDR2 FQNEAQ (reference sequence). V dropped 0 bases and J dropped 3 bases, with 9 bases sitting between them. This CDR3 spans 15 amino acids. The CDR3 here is CASSLAGGTNQPQHF. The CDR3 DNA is TGTGCCAGCAGCTTAGCGGGAGGTACCAATCAGCCCCAGCATTTT.

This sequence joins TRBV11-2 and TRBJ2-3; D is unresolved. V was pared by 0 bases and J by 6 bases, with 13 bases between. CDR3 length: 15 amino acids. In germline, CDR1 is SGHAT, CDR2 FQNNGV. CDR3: CASSLDPTYLDTQYF. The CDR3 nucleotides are TGTGCCAGCAGCTTAGATCCGACCTATCTGGATACGCAGTATTTT.

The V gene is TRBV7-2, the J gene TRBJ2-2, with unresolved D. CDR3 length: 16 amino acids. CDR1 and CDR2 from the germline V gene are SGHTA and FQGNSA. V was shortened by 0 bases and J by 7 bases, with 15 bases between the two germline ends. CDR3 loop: CASSLAHSRVGGELFF. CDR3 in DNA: TGTGCCAGCAGCTTAGCCCATTCTCGCGTTGGCGGGGAGCTGTTTTTT.

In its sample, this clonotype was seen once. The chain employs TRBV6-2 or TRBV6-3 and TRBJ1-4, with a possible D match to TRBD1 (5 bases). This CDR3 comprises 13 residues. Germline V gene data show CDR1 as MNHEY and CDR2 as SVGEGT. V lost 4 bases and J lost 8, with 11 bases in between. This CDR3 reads CASSSTGTEKLFF. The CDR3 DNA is TGTGCCAGCAGTTCCACCGGGACGGAAAAACTGTTTTTT.

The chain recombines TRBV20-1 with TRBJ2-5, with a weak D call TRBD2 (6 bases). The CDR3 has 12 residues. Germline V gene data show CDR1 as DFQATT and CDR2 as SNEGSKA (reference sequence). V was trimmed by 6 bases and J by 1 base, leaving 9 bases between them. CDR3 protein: CSAGTFQETQYF. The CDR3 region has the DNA TGCAGTGCCGGGACTTTCCAAGAGACCCAGTACTTC.

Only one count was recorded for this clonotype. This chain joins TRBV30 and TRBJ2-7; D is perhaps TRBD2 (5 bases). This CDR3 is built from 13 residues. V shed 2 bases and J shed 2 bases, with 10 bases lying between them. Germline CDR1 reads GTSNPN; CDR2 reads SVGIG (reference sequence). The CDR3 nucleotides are TGTGCCTGGAGTTCGGGGAAAACCTACGAGCAGTACTTC. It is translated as CAWSSGKTYEQYF.

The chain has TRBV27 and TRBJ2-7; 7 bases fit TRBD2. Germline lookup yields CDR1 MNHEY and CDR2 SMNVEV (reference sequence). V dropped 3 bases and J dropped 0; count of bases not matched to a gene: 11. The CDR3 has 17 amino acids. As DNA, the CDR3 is TGTGCCAGCAGTTTCAGGCCTAGCGGTGCTTACTCCTACGAGCAGTACTTC. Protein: CASSFRPSGAYSYEQYF.

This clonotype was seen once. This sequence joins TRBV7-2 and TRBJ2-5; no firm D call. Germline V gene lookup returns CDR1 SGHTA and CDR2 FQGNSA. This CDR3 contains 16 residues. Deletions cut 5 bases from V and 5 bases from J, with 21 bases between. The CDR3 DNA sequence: TGTGCCAGCAGCCCAAACGGCTATGGAGTGGGTGAGACCCAGTACTTC. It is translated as CASSPNGYGVGETQYF.

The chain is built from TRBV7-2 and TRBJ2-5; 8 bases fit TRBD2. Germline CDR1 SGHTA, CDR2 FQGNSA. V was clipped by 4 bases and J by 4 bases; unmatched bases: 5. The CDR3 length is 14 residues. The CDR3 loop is CASSSGGRVETQYF. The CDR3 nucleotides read TGTGCCAGCAGCTCGGGAGGGAGGGTAGAGACCCAGTACTTC. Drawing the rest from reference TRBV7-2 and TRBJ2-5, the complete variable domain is GAGVSQSPSNKVTEKGKDVELRCDPISGHTALYWYRQSLGQGLEFLIYFQGNSAPDKSGLPSDRFSAERTGGSVSTLTIQRTQQEDSAVYLCASSSGGRVETQYFGPGTRLLVL.

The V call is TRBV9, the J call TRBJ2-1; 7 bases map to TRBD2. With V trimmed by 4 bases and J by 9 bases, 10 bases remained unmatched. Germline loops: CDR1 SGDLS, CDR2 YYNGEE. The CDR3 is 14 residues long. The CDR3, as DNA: TGTGCCAGCAGCTCTCCTGGGGGGGGGTCTGAGCAGTTCTTC. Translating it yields CASSSPGGGSEQFF.

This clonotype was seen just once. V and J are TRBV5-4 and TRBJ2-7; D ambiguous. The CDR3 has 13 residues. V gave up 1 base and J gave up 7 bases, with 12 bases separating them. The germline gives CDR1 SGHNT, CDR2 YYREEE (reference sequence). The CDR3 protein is CASSLIPWMEQYF. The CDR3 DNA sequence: TGTGCCAGCAGCTTGATCCCGTGGATGGAGCAGTACTTC. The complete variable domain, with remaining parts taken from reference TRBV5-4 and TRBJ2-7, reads ETGVTQSPTHLIKTRGQQVTLRCSSQSGHNTVSWYQQALGQGPQFIFQYYREEENGRGNFPPRFSGLQFPNYSSELNVNALELDDSALYLCASSLIPWMEQYFGPGTRLTVT.

CDR3 nucleotide sequence: TGTGCCAGTACTCCAATGACAGGGGCACGCATTGGTACGCAGTATTTT. Protein: CASTPMTGARIGTQYF. The chain combines TRBV19 with TRBJ2-3; TRBD1 agrees at 8 bases. The CDR3 is 16 amino acids. Germline V gene sequence: CDR1 LNHDA, CDR2 SQIVND (reference sequence). The ends lost 7 bases at V and 8 bases at J; junction bases unmatched: 17.

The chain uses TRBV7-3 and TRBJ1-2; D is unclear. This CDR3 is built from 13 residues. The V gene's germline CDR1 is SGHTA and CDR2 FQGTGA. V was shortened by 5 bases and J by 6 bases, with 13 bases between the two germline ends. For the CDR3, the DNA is TGTGCCAGCAGCCTTTACACCTCCCATGGCTACACCTTC. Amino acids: CASSLYTSHGYTF.

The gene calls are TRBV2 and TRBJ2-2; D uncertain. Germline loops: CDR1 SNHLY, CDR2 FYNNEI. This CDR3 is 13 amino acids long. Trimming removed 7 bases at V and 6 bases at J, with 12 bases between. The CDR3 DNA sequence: TGTGCCAGCATGCGGTACGGGCCCGGGGAGCTGTTTTTT. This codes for CASMRYGPGELFF. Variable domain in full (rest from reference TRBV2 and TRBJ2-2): EPEVTQTPSHQVTQMGQEVILRCVPISNHLYFYWYRQILGQKVEFLVSFYNNEISEKSEIFDDQFSVERPDGSNFTLKIRSTKLEDSAMYFCASMRYGPGELFFGEGSRLTVL.

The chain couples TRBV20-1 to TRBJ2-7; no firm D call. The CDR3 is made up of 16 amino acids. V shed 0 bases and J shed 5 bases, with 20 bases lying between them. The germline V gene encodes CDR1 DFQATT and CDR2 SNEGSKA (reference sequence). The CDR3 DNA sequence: TGCAGTGCTAGAGAAGCCCGCCGGCAGTCAGTGGACGAGCAGTACTTC. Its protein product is CSAREARRQSVDEQYF.

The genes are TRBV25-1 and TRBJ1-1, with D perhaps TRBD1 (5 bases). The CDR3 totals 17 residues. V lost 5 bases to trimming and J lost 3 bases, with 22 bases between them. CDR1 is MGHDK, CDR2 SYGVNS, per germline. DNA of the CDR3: TGTGCCAGCAGTAGGGAGCTGGGTCCCGGGGCCGACACTGAAGCTTTCTTT. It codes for CASSRELGPGADTEAFF.

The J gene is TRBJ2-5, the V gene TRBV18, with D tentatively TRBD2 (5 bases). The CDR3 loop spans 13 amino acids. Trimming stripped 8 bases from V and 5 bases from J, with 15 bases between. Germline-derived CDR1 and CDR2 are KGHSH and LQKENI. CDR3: CASRRGVMETQYF. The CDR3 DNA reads TGTGCCAGCAGACGGGGAGTGATGGAGACCCAGTACTTC.

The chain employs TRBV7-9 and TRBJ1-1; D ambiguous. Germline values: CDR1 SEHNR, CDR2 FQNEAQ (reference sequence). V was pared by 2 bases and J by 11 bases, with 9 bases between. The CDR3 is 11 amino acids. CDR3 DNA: TGTGCCAGCAGCTTACACGCGCAGGCTTTCTTT. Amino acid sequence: CASSLHAQAFF. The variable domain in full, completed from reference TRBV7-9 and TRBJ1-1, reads DTGVSQNPRHKITKRGQNVTFRCDPISEHNRLYWYRQTLGQGPEFLTYFQNEAQLEKSRLLSDRFSAERPKGSFSTLEIQRTEQGDSAMYLCASSLHAQAFFGQGTRLTVV.

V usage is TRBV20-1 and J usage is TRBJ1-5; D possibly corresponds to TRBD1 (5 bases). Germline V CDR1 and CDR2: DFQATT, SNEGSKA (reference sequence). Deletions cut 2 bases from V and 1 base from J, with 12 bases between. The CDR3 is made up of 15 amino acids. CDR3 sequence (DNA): TGCAGTGCTAGACCTGGGGCGGTGAGCAATCAGCCCCAGCATTTT. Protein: CSARPGAVSNQPQHF.

DNA of the CDR3: TGTGCCAGCAGATTTAGACAGGGCGAAGCTTTCTTT. It encodes CASRFRQGEAFF. V and J are TRBV7-9 and TRBJ1-1, with 7 bases aligning to TRBD1. The CDR3 is 12 amino acids. V trimming: 6 bases; J trimming: 8 bases; junction bases outside the gene matches: 6. Germline V gives CDR1 SEHNR, CDR2 FQNEAQ (reference sequence).

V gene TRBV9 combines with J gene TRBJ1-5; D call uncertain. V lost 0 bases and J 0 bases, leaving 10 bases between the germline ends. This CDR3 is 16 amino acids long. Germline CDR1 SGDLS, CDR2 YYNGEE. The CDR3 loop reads CASSVGAGDSNQPQHF. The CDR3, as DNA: TGTGCCAGCAGCGTAGGGGCGGGCGATAGCAATCAGCCCCAGCATTTT.

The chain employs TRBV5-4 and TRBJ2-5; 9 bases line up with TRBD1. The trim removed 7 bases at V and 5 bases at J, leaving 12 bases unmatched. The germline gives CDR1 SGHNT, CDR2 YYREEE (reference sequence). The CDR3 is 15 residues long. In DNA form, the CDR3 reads TGTGCCAGCCGATCCTGGGGGACAGGGTTGGAGACCCAGTACTTC. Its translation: CASRSWGTGLETQYF.

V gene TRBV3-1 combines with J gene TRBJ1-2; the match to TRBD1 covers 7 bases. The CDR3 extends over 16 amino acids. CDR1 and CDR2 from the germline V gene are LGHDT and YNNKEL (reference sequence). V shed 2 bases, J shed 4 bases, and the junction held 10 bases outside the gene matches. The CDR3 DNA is TGTGCCAGCAGCCAAAGCGGTAGACAGGGTAGCTATGGCTACACCTTC. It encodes CASSQSGRQGSYGYTF.

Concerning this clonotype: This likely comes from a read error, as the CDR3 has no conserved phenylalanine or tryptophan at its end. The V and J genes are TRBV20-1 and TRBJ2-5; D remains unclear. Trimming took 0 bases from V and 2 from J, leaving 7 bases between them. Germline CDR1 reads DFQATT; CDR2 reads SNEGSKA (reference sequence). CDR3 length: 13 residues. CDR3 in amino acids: CSAREYIQETQYL. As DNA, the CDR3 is TGCAGTGCTAGAGAGTACATACAAGAGACCCAGTACTTG.

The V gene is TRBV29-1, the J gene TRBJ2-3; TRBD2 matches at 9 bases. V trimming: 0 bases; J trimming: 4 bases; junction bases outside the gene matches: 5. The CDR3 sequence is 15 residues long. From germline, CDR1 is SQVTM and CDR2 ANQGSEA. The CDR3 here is CSVEESGGGADTQYF. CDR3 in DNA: TGCAGCGTTGAAGAATCGGGCGGGGGGGCAGATACGCAGTATTTT.

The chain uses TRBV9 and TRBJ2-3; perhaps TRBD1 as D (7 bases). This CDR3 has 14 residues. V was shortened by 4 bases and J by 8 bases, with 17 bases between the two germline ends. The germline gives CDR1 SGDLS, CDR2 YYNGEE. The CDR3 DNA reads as TGTGCCAGCAGCCCAAGGACAGGCGGGGCTACGCAGTATTTT. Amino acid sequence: CASSPRTGGATQYF.

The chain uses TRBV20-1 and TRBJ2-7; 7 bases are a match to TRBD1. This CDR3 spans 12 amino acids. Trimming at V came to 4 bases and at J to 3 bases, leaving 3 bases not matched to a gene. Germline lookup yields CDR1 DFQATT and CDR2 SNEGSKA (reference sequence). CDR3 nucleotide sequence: TGCAGTGCTAAAGGGACAGTCTACGAGCAGTACTTC. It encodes CSAKGTVYEQYF.